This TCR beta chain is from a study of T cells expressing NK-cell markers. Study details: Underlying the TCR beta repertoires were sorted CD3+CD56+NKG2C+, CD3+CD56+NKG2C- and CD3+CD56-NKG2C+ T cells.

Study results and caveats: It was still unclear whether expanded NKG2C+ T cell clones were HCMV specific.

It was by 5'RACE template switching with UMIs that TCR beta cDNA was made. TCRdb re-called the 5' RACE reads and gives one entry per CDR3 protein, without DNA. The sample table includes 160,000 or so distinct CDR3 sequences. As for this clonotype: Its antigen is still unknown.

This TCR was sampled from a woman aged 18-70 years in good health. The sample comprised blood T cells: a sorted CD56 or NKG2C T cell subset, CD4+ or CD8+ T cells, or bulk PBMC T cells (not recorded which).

The CDR3 is CASRLTGGNQPQHF. This chain joins TRBV12-3 or TRBV12-4 and TRBJ1-5; TCRdb designates TRBD1, a call that cannot be tested without DNA. This CDR3 spans 14 amino acids.